These T cell receptor beta chains were read from a single sample in a study of Ad26.COV2.S vaccination and SARS-CoV-2 variants. Generated by immunoSEQ multiplex PCR, the TCRdb table keeps only in-frame clones and is missing some. The sample carries 300,000 to 400,000 clones, approximately 87% recorded once. This specimen was peripheral blood, taken in a trial of Ad26.COV2.S vaccine versus placebo. These receptors came from a person between 18 and 65 years old who received the Ad26.COV2.S COVID-19 vaccine or a placebo. CDR3s include the opening cysteine and the closing phenylalanine or tryptophan. D genes are given only for firm matches. Clone size is given for some rows only: seen once, a few or many times, or a class if the clone is expanded.

j_call v_call clone_size d_call cdr3_aa cdr3_nt
TRBJ1-1 TRBV6-2/TRBV6-3 - - CASSPPRGVSTEAFF TGTGCCAGCAGTCCCCCCAGGGGAGTGAGCACTGAAGCTTTCTTT
TRBJ1-5 TRBV7-9 once - CASSLDYQPQHF TGTGCCAGCAGCTTAGATTACCAGCCCCAGCATTTT
TRBJ1-5 TRBV28 - TRBD1 CASSLWTGVNQPQHF TGTGCCAGCAGTTTGTGGACAGGGGTCAATCAGCCCCAGCATTTT
TRBJ2-7 TRBV19 - - CASSQPGARAYEQYF TGTGCCAGTAGTCAACCGGGCGCCCGAGCCTACGAGCAGTACTTC
TRBJ2-1 TRBV5-1 - TRBD2 CASSYGLAEYNEQFF TGCGCCAGCAGCTATGGACTAGCGGAATACAATGAGCAGTTCTTC
TRBJ1-1 TRBV12-3/TRBV12-4 - - CASSFTGNTEAFF TGTGCCAGCAGCTTTACAGGGAACACTGAAGCTTTCTTT
TRBJ1-2 TRBV7-2 - - CASSPSRGGYGYTF TGTGCCAGCAGCCCCAGTAGGGGAGGGTACGGCTACACCTTC
TRBJ2-7 TRBV27 - TRBD1 CASSPTGQGSHEQYF TGTGCCAGCAGCCCAACGGGACAGGGGTCCCACGAGCAGTACTTC
TRBJ1-2 TRBV19 - - CASSTVLEAGDGYTF TGTGCCAGTAGTACTGTATTGGAGGCTGGGGATGGCTACACCTTC
TRBJ2-3 TRBV6-5 - - CASRPGVSFYTQYF TGTGCCAGCAGACCCGGGGTATCCTTTTATACGCAGTATTTT
TRBJ1-5 TRBV19 - TRBD1 CASADRGNQPQHF TGTGCCAGTGCGGACAGGGGGAATCAGCCCCAGCATTTT
TRBJ1-2 TRBV3-1/TRBV3-2 - TRBD1 CASSQAQGNYGYTF TGTGCCAGCAGCCAAGCACAGGGGAACTATGGCTACACCTTC
TRBJ2-1 TRBV7-2 - TRBD2 CASSSGLASNEQFF TGTGCCAGCAGTTCCGGACTAGCGTCCAATGAGCAGTTCTTC
TRBJ2-2 TRBV12-3/TRBV12-4 - - CASSLESGELFF TGTGCCAGCAGTTTAGAGTCCGGGGAGCTGTTTTTT
TRBJ2-1 TRBV4-1 - TRBD2 CASSPLGLADEQFF TGCGCCAGCAGCCCCTTGGGACTAGCGGATGAGCAGTTCTTC
TRBJ2-1 TRBV12-3/TRBV12-4 - - CASTPTTYNEQFF TGTGCCAGCACCCCGACAACTTACAATGAGCAGTTCTTC
TRBJ1-3 TRBV5-6 - - CASSSPGNGNTIYF TGTGCCAGCAGCTCTCCAGGAAACGGAAACACCATATATTTT
TRBJ1-6 TRBV5-6 - TRBD1 CASSPRGYNSPLHF TGTGCCAGCAGCCCCAGGGGGTATAATTCACCCCTCCACTTT